The 5 T cell receptor beta chains below all came from one sample that was sequenced in a study of T cell repertoires in cytomegalovirus infection (dated by TCRdb to between 2019 and 2020). The reads were generated on an Illumina HiSeq 1500. TCRdb's own reprocessing of the public reads used fastp at Q25 and MiXCR and kept productive beta chains. All rows with the same CDR3 protein become a single entry with the most common DNA and genes. In this sample the table shows under 500,000 distinct CDR3 sequences, approximately 46% of which occur a single time. Together, the top ten hold 43% of the sample. These receptors lack a known antigen. Per the publication, the treatment or condition label means: in vitro stimulation with specific CMV peptide epitopes to enrich CMV-specific T cells. This specimen was cultured PBMCs, taken from culture after CMV antigen stimulation. These receptors were taken from a human donor in good health (CMV status not recorded). Some clones in this sample may be carry-over from other donors' samples.

This chain uses TRBV11-2 with TRBJ2-7; tentative D call: TRBD1 (5 bases). The CDR3 is 15 amino acids. Germline V gene lookup returns CDR1 SGHAT and CDR2 FQNNGV. Trimming cost V 6 bases and J 0 bases, with 15 bases left between them. The DNA for the CDR3 is TGTGCCAGCAGGTTAAGGCAGGGAAGCTCCTACGAGCAGTACTTC. Encoded protein: CASRLRQGSSYEQYF. Based on the CDR3 plus reference TRBV11-2 and TRBJ2-7, the full variable domain is EAGVAQSPRYKIIEKRQSVAFWCNPISGHATLYWYQQILGQGPKLLIQFQNNGVVDDSQLPKDRFSAERLKGVDSTLKIQPAKLEDSAVYLCASRLRQGSSYEQYFGPGTRLTVT.

V and J are TRBV20-1 and TRBJ1-1; D possibly corresponds to TRBD1 (5 bases). V gave up 0 bases and J gave up 0 bases, with 11 bases separating them. Germline-derived CDR1 and CDR2 are DFQATT and SNEGSKA (reference sequence). The CDR3 is 15 amino acids. CDR3 residues: CSARDWGGLNTEAFF. Here the CDR3 DNA reads TGCAGTGCTAGAGATTGGGGGGGTTTGAACACTGAAGCTTTCTTT.

The chain recombines TRBV5-4 with TRBJ2-3; 7 bases match TRBD1. The ends lost 4 bases at V and 0 bases at J; junction bases unmatched: 5. The CDR3 length is 15 residues. The germline CDR1 and CDR2 sequences are SGHNT and YYREEE (reference sequence). CDR3 DNA sequence: TGTGCCAGCAGCGCGAAACAGGGGAGCACAGATACGCAGTATTTT. It is translated as CASSAKQGSTDTQYF.

This sequence joins TRBV28 and TRBJ2-7; D is unclear. Trimming shortened V by 3 bases and J by 7 bases, and 19 bases separated the two germline ends. Germline V gene lookup returns CDR1 MDHEN and CDR2 SYDVKM. CDR3 length equals 15 residues. This CDR3 reads CASSLSGLTMDEQYF. In DNA form, the CDR3 reads TGTGCCAGCAGTTTGTCGGGCCTCACCATGGATGAGCAGTACTTC.

This chain links TRBV12-5 with TRBJ2-1; 10 positions agree with TRBD2. This CDR3 region has 18 residues. Trimming removed 5 bases from V and 0 bases from J; junction bases left unmatched: 10. Germline V gene data show CDR1 as LGHNT and CDR2 as FRNRAP. CDR3: CASGLGQGLAASYNEQFF. CDR3 nucleotides: TGTGCTAGTGGTCTCGGTCAAGGACTAGCGGCCTCCTACAATGAGCAGTTCTTC. Together with reference TRBV12-5 and TRBJ2-1, the CDR3 gives the full variable domain: DARVTQTPRHKVTEMGQEVTMRCQPILGHNTVFWYRQTMMQGLELLAYFRNRAPLDDSGMPKDRFSAEMPDATLATLKIQPSEPRDSAVYFCASGLGQGLAASYNEQFFGPGTRLTVL.